This TCR beta chain was documented in a study of beta chain features in type 1 diabetes. Overall study: Age, gender and cell yields were similar between patients and healthy donors. Overall study findings and caveats: Fewer junction insertions and more nucleotide deletions appeared in type 1 diabetes patients.

Reverse transcribing all isolated RNA meant expressed TCRB transcripts were sequenced. Profiled with immunoSEQ multiplex PCR; TCRdb holds only in-frame clones, not every one. The repertoire holds around 250,000 clones, with 25% to 35% as singletons. Sorted CD4+ subsets: naive, central memory, regulatory, stem cell-like memory (CD45RO/CCR7/CD25/CD127/CD95/CD27 panel). About this clone: What it recognizes is unknown.

The sample taken for sequencing was central memory CD4+ T cells from blood. The origin of this receptor is a young man in good health.

CDR3 loop: CASRTGYFTEAFF. The CDR3 nucleotides read TGTGCCAGCAGGACAGGATACTTCACTGAAGCTTTCTTT. V usage is TRBV6-1 and J usage is TRBJ1-1; D is perhaps TRBD1 (6 bases). V was trimmed by 6 bases and J by 4 bases, leaving 12 bases between them. Germline V gene data show CDR1 as MNHNS and CDR2 as SASEGT. The CDR3 runs to 13 residues.